The 31 T cell receptor beta chains below come from one sample, sequenced in a study of OX40 agonist ivuxolimab in advanced cancers. Libraries were prepared by immunoSEQ multiplex PCR; TCRdb keeps only in-frame clonotypes and omits some of them. Here the sample spans about 79,000 clones, 92% being singletons. Specimen: CD4+ or CD8+ T cells sorted from blood, collected in a trial of the OX40 agonist ivuxolimab. These receptors came from an adult with an advanced solid tumor such as melanoma, head and neck, liver or kidney cancer.

The V and J genes are TRBV25-1 and TRBJ2-4; TRBD1 matches 8 bases. The J segment lost 6 bases and the V segment lost 6 bases, leaving 10 bases of the junction unmatched. The CDR3 consists of 15 residues. Germline CDR1 is MGHDK and CDR2 is SYGVNS. The CDR3 spells CASREGGQGGNIQYF. The CDR3 nucleotides are TGTGCCAGCAGAGAGGGTGGACAGGGTGGAAACATTCAGTACTTC.

The CDR3 DNA follows: TGTGCCAGCAGCCGACAAAGCGGGAGGGCGGACAATGAGCAGTTCTTC. As protein: CASSRQSGRADNEQFF. This chain joins TRBV7-3 and TRBJ2-1; 10 bases match TRBD2. The V segment lost 5 bases and the J segment 5 bases; nucleotides outside the gene matches: 9. This CDR3 is 16 amino acids long. CDR1 SGHTA and CDR2 FQGTGA come from the germline V gene.

This chain joins TRBV5-1 and TRBJ2-2; 9 nucleotides align to TRBD2. V trimming: 4 bases; J trimming: 5 bases; junction bases outside the gene matches: 15. Per the germline V gene, CDR1 is SGHRS and CDR2 is YFSETQ. This CDR3 is 18 amino acids long. The CDR3 coding sequence is TGCGCCAGCAGCGCCCCCGGTCGAGCGGGAGGCTTTACCGGGGAGCTGTTTTTT. Amino acids: CASSAPGRAGGFTGELFF.

The chain combines TRBV9 with TRBJ2-7; tentatively, D is TRBD2 (6 bases). With 0 bases removed from V and 0 bases from J, the gap between germline ends came to 19 bases. The CDR3 sequence is 18 residues long. Germline-derived CDR1 and CDR2 are SGDLS and YYNGEE. CDR3 residues: CASSVEEAASVFSYEQYF. CDR3 bases: TGTGCCAGCAGCGTAGAGGAAGCGGCTAGCGTCTTCTCCTACGAGCAGTACTTC.

This chain links TRBV5-1 with TRBJ2-4; 7 bases align to TRBD2. Per germline, CDR1 SGHRS and CDR2 YFSETQ. The CDR3 runs to 15 residues. Germline trimming cut 1 base from V and 8 bases from J; bases unmatched to any gene: 9. CDR3 protein: CASSLMGGPFDIQYF. DNA for the CDR3: TGCGCCAGCAGCTTGATGGGAGGGCCCTTTGACATTCAGTACTTC. The complete variable domain, with remaining parts taken from reference TRBV5-1 and TRBJ2-4, reads KAGVTQTPRYLIKTRGQQVTLSCSPISGHRSVSWYQQTPGQGLQFLFEYFSETQRNKGNFPGRFSGRQFSNSRSEMNVSTLELGDSALYLCASSLMGGPFDIQYFGAGTRLSVL.

CDR3 nucleotides: TGTGCCAGCAGCCCGGTGAGTCCGGGACTAGTAGTTTATACACTGCTAGGCGGGGAGCTGTTTTTT. This gives the protein CASSPVSPGLVVYTLLGGELFF. The V call is TRBV21-1, the J call TRBJ2-2; whether TRBD2, the table's D call, matches the DNA was not checked. TRBV21-1 is a pseudogene segment. This CDR3 has 22 residues.

The CDR3 here is CASSPGVATLADTQYF. CDR3 in DNA: TGTGCCAGCAGCCCTGGGGTGGCTACGCTGGCAGATACGCAGTATTTT. V is TRBV11-3 and J is TRBJ2-3; D not certain. Looked up from germline, CDR1 is SGHNT and CDR2 is YENEEA. Trimming left V 5 bases short and J 4 bases short, with 19 bases between. The CDR3 length is 16 residues.

The rearrangement uses TRBV7-2 and TRBJ1-2, with D maybe TRBD1 (6 bases). In germline, CDR1 is SGHTA, CDR2 FQGNSA. Between the trimmed V and J ends, which lost 2 bases and 4 bases, there was a span of 14 bases. The CDR3 extends over 15 amino acids. CDR3 nucleotides: TGTGCCAGCAGCTTAACTCTGGGGGCAAGCTATGGCTACACCTTC. Its translation: CASSLTLGASYGYTF.

V and J are TRBV7-9 and TRBJ2-6, with D perhaps given as TRBD1 or TRBD2 (5 bases each). The CDR3 consists of 15 residues. The ends were cut back, 1 base at V and 2 bases at J, with 6 bases in the middle. The germline gives CDR1 SEHNR, CDR2 FQNEAQ (reference sequence). In nucleotides, the CDR3 is TGTGCCAGCAGCTTAGGAGGGGCTGGGGCCAACGTCCTGACTTTC. This codes for CASSLGGAGANVLTF.

Remarks on this clone: The same CDR3 can be traced to other DNA sequences in this sample. The chain uses TRBV30 and TRBJ2-3; no clear D gene. V was shortened by 3 bases and J by 6 bases, with 7 bases between the two germline ends. This CDR3 comprises 11 residues. Germline V gives CDR1 GTSNPN, CDR2 SVGIG (reference sequence). CDR3: CAWRGADTQYF. The DNA for the CDR3 is TGTGCCTGGAGAGGCGCCGATACGCAGTATTTT.

This sequence joins TRBV5-4 and TRBJ2-3; unclear D gene. The germline V gene encodes CDR1 SGHNT and CDR2 YYREEE (reference sequence). V lost 0 bases, J lost 0 bases, and 8 bases lay in between. The CDR3 consists of 15 residues. The CDR3 DNA follows: TGTGCCAGCAGCTTGGACGGCCTGAGCACAGATACGCAGTATTTT. Residues: CASSLDGLSTDTQYF.

This clone was observed a handful of times. This chain connects TRBV5-6 to TRBJ1-2; TRBD1 agrees at 7 bases. The junction had 6 bases not matched to a gene; V was cut back by 0 bases and J by 7 bases. Germline CDR1 is SGHDT and CDR2 is YYEEEE. The CDR3 totals 14 residues. CDR3 sequence (DNA): TGTGCCAGCAGCTTGGTGGAGGGGGCAGCTGGCTACACCTTC. Translation gives CASSLVEGAAGYTF.

This sequence joins TRBV11-2 and TRBJ2-7, with D hard to call. V dropped 4 bases and J dropped 1 base, with 8 bases sitting between them. Looked up from germline, CDR1 is SGHAT and CDR2 is FQNNGV. The CDR3 totals 13 residues. The CDR3 loop is CASSSPGSYEQYF. The CDR3, as DNA: TGTGCCAGCAGCTCCCCCGGTTCCTACGAGCAGTACTTC.

V usage is TRBV7-2 and J usage is TRBJ2-3; D might be TRBD1 or TRBD2, each matching 5 bases. There are 16 residues in the CDR3. Germline assignment: CDR1 SGHTA and CDR2 FQGNSA. The germline V and J ends were trimmed by 5 bases and 4 bases, with 19 bases remaining between them. CDR3: CASSLRGARRADTQYF. DNA of the CDR3: TGTGCCAGCAGCCTTAGAGGGGCTAGGCGGGCAGATACGCAGTATTTT.

The chain joins TRBV5-1 to TRBJ1-1, with D perhaps matching TRBD1 (5 bases). This CDR3 contains 16 residues. Looked up from germline, CDR1 is SGHRS and CDR2 is YFSETQ. Trimming took off 2 bases at V and 5 bases at J, with 19 bases between the two ends. The CDR3 region has the DNA TGCGCCAGCAGCTTTGGCCCCCGGGGGGGAGGAACTGAAGCTTTCTTT. Encoded protein: CASSFGPRGGGTEAFF.

V gene TRBV7-3 combines with J gene TRBJ2-1; 11 bases align to TRBD1. Germline lookup yields CDR1 SGHTA and CDR2 FQGTGA. Losses at the gene ends were 5 bases for V and 7 bases for J; bases not matched to a gene: 7. This CDR3 has 15 amino acids. The CDR3 DNA sequence: TGTGCCAGCAGCCTCGGGACAGGGGGGATAAATGAGCAGTTCTTC. Its translation: CASSLGTGGINEQFF. Filled out from reference TRBV7-3 and TRBJ2-1, the complete variable domain reads GAGVSQTPSNKVTEKGKYVELRCDPISGHTALYWYRQSLGQGPEFLIYFQGTGAADDSGLPNDRFFAVRPEGSVSTLKIQRTERGDSAVYLCASSLGTGGINEQFFGPGTRLTVL.

V and J are TRBV6-1 and TRBJ2-7; a possible D gene is TRBD2 (6 bases). The V gene lost 6 bases and the J gene lost 3 bases, with 12 bases spanning the gap. CDR1 is MNHNS and CDR2 is SASEGT in the germline V gene. CDR3 length: 13 amino acids. The CDR3 spells CASRPGLGYEQYF. The CDR3 DNA sequence: TGTGCCAGCAGACCGGGACTGGGCTACGAGCAGTACTTC.

The chain links TRBV13 to TRBJ1-2; maybe TRBD1 (5 bases). CDR1 PRHDT and CDR2 FYEKMQ come from the germline V gene (reference sequence). The V end lost 5 bases, the J end lost 7 bases, and 14 bases lay between the germline ends. This CDR3 contains 13 residues. CDR3 DNA sequence: TGTGCCAGCAGCCTCGGGACCCAATTTGGCTACACCTTC. Its translation is CASSLGTQFGYTF.

This chain joins TRBV19 and TRBJ1-6; 7 nucleotides line up with TRBD1. The CDR3 consists of 15 residues. J gave up 3 bases and V 3 bases, and 2 bases lay outside the gene matches. Germline V gives CDR1 LNHDA, CDR2 SQIVND (reference sequence). As DNA, the CDR3 is TGTGCCAGTAGTATTAGGGACAGCTATAATTCACCCCTCCACTTT. This encodes CASSIRDSYNSPLHF. Looking up the rest from reference TRBV19 and TRBJ1-6 gives the full variable domain: DGGITQSPKYLFRKEGQNVTLSCEQNLNHDAMYWYRQDPGQGLRLIYYSQIVNDFQKGDIAEGYSVSREKKESFPLTVTSAQKNPTAFYLCASSIRDSYNSPLHFGNGTRLTVT.

This clone was detected only a few times. This chain connects TRBV29-1 to TRBJ2-3, with 11 positions matching TRBD2. The CDR3 is made up of 13 amino acids. With V trimmed by 0 bases and J by 9 bases, 2 bases remained unmatched. Looked up from germline, CDR1 is SQVTM and CDR2 is ANQGSEA. DNA of the CDR3: TGCAGCGTTGAAGAGGGACTAGCGGAAACGCAGTATTTT. Its translation is CSVEEGLAETQYF.

This chain connects TRBV30 to TRBJ2-3, with TRBD1 identical over 11 bases. The CDR3 has 14 amino acids. CDR1 GTSNPN and CDR2 SVGIG come from the germline V gene (reference sequence). V lost 2 bases and J lost 3; bases outside the gene matches: 1. Here the CDR3 reads CAWSRDRGTDTQYF. The CDR3 nucleotides are TGTGCCTGGAGTCGGGACAGGGGGACAGATACGCAGTATTTT.

CDR3 in amino acids: CASSTSTILNYGYTF. CDR3 coding DNA: TGTGCCAGTAGTACCTCGACAATACTTAACTATGGCTACACCTTC. The chain is built from TRBV19 and TRBJ1-2, with no clear D. CDR3 length: 15 amino acids. CDR1 LNHDA and CDR2 SQIVND come from the germline V gene (reference sequence). V lost 4 bases, J lost 1 base, and 13 bases lay in between.

This chain connects TRBV29-1 to TRBJ1-2, with a possible D match to TRBD1 (5 bases). V was clipped by 7 bases and J by 5 bases, with 11 bases between them. The CDR3 runs to 11 residues. Germline V gives CDR1 SQVTM, CDR2 ANQGSEA. In DNA, the CDR3 is TGCAGCGGGTGGGGGGGTTATGGCTACACCTTC. Translation: CSGWGGYGYTF.

In DNA form, the CDR3 reads TGTGCCGGACAGGCTGCCTACGAGCAGTACTTC. Residues: CAGQAAYEQYF. This chain uses TRBV21-1 with TRBJ2-7; TRBD1, as called in the table, went unchecked against the DNA. TRBV21-1 is shown as a pseudogene. The CDR3 runs 11 residues.

J is TRBJ1-1 and V is TRBV4-1, with D hard to call. The germline gives CDR1 MGHRA, CDR2 YSYEKL. The CDR3 runs 14 residues. V was pared by 3 bases and J by 5 bases, with 13 bases between. The CDR3 loop is CASSHPLQETEAFF. The CDR3 DNA reads TGCGCCAGCAGCCACCCGCTCCAGGAGACTGAAGCTTTCTTT.

The rearrangement uses TRBV28 and TRBJ2-1; 7 nucleotides line up with TRBD1. CDR3 length: 13 amino acids. V shed 6 bases, J shed 8 bases, and the junction held 7 bases outside the gene matches. Germline V gives CDR1 MDHEN, CDR2 SYDVKM. DNA of the CDR3: TGTGCCAGCAGGACAGGGACGGTTCATGAGCAGTTCTTC. Residues: CASRTGTVHEQFF.

The V call is TRBV6-9, the J call TRBJ2-7; perhaps TRBD2 as D (6 bases). Per germline, CDR1 MNHGY and CDR2 SVAAGI. V was pared by 6 bases and J by 3 bases, with 18 bases between. The length of the CDR3 is 15 residues. CDR3 DNA sequence: TGTGCCAGCAGGGGGGACTGGGGCGTCTTCTACGAGCAGTACTTC. Encoded protein: CASRGDWGVFYEQYF.

The chain is built from TRBV6-1 and TRBJ2-3; perhaps D is TRBD1 or TRBD2 (6 bases each). CDR1 and CDR2 from the germline V gene are MNHNS and SASEGT. Between the trimmed V and J ends, which lost 8 bases and 3 bases, there was a span of 12 bases. The CDR3 contains 13 residues. The CDR3 bases are TGTGCCAGCGAACGGGGGCGAACAGATACGCAGTATTTT. This sequence encodes CASERGRTDTQYF.

This chain joins TRBV29-1 and TRBJ2-3; D remains unclear. The CDR3 is 13 residues long. The V end lost 4 bases, the J end lost 2 bases, and 10 bases lay between the germline ends. CDR1 SQVTM and CDR2 ANQGSEA come from the germline V gene. For the CDR3, the DNA is TGCAGCGTTGCGGGCATGTCCACAGATACGCAGTATTTT. Translation gives CSVAGMSTDTQYF.

The gene calls are TRBV11-2 and TRBJ2-7, with D unresolved. V was cut by 4 bases and J by 0 bases, with 4 bases left in between. The length of the CDR3 is 12 residues. Germline V CDR1 and CDR2: SGHAT, FQNNGV. CDR3: CASSSSSYEQYF. The CDR3 region has the DNA TGTGCCAGCAGCTCGAGCTCCTACGAGCAGTACTTC.

The chain couples TRBV6-6 to TRBJ2-7, with D hard to call. The CDR3 sequence is 12 residues long. Looked up from germline, CDR1 is MNHNY and CDR2 is SVGAGI (reference sequence). V was pared by 4 bases and J by 2 bases, with 6 bases between. The CDR3 nucleotides read TGTGCCAGCAGTTTAGGAGCCTACGAGCAGTACTTC. It is translated as CASSLGAYEQYF.